The present T cell receptor beta chain was sequenced within a study of control samples from healthy donors and cancer patients. Measured with immunoSEQ multiplex PCR; TCRdb has only the in-frame clones, and not every one. The sample consists of 130,000 or so clones, around 94% of them appearing once. The germline V gene encodes CDR1 LGHNA and CDR2 YSLEER. V was pared by 0 bases and J by 0 bases, with 6 bases of the junction left unmatched. The CDR3 is made up of 17 amino acids. This chain connects TRBV4-3 to TRBJ2-7, with 9 bases aligning to TRBD1. Specimen: PBMCs. This receptor was identified in a man in his 60s with colorectal cancer. This CDR3 is CASSQDTGTGTSYEQYF. CDR3 DNA sequence: TGCGCCAGCAGCCAAGATACCGGGACAGGGACCTCCTACGAGCAGTACTTC.